Presented here are 2 T cell receptor beta chains from one specimen sequenced in a study of shared clonotypes between healthy human individuals. Sequenced by immunoSEQ multiplex PCR; TCRdb stores in-frame clones only, minus some. The data hold about 340,000 clones, with 73% observed a single time. The sequencing sample was made of memory CD4+ T cells sorted from blood. Subset: CD45RA-negative fraction. The source is a man aged 30 to 45 in good health.

The rearrangement joins TRBV5-6 to TRBJ1-2, with D hard to call. Germline-derived CDR1 and CDR2 are SGHDT and YYEEEE. The CDR3 length is 13 residues. V shed 1 base and J shed 4 bases, with 8 bases lying between them. CDR3: CASSLLQVYGYTF. CDR3 in DNA: TGTGCCAGCAGCTTGCTGCAGGTCTATGGCTACACCTTC.

Many counts were recorded for this clone. The chain joins TRBV7-6 to TRBJ2-1, with 8 positions matching TRBD1. Unmatched junction bases numbered 11, after V lost 5 bases and J lost 2 bases. CDR3 length: 17 residues. Per the germline V gene, CDR1 is SGHVS and CDR2 is FNYEAQ. CDR3 sequence reads: CASSTTQTGAPYNEQFF. As DNA, the CDR3 is TGTGCCAGCAGCACCACCCAGACAGGGGCTCCCTACAATGAGCAGTTCTTC.